Reported below is one TCR beta chain. The antigen is undetermined. This entry is derived from a study of regulatory T cells in long-lasting Graves disease. As for the study in general: Over 5 years of antithyroid drugs plus positive TSH receptor antibodies defined persistent Graves' disease.

Study-level points and caveats: With a few thousand shared public clonotypes, persistent patients exceeded new patients, who shared around 970. Sampling was limited to peripheral blood rather than thyroid tissue. Persistent Graves' patients had lower TCR diversity than newly diagnosed ones.

For TCR beta, libraries came from iRepertoire HTBI primers and Arm-PCR of CDR3 regions. TCRdb re-analysed the multiplex PCR reads in MiXCR, keeping a single row per CDR3 protein. The sample consists of some 440,000 distinct CDR3 sequences, around 21% of them appearing once. Time point here: persistent/refractory GD, antithyroid drugs over 5 years with positive TRAb. Isolated PBMC RNA provided the starting material for the TCR library. CDR3 length: 16 residues. The germline gives CDR1 SGHDN, CDR2 FVKESK. The junction had 6 bases not matched to a gene; V was cut back by 4 bases and J by 0 bases. This sequence was found in a female donor with Graves disease. The rearrangement uses TRBV14 and TRBJ2-3; 8 bases agree with TRBD1. Sequenced material: peripheral blood mononuclear cells (PBMCs), taken when the disease was refractory, from a patient treated with antithyroid drugs. CDR3 in amino acids: CASSPRQGRSTDTQYF. In DNA form, the CDR3 reads TGTGCCAGCAGCCCCCGACAGGGGAGAAGCACAGATACGCAGTATTTT.